This TCR beta chain was captured in a study of persistence of HIV-infected CD4 T cells. V was cut by 5 bases and J by 6 bases, with 8 bases left in between. The CDR3 extends over 11 amino acids. CDR1 is DFQATT, CDR2 SNEGSKA, per germline (reference sequence). The immunoSEQ assay was version 4, run in survey mode. The assay was immunoSEQ multiplex PCR, and TCRdb's table has in-frame clones only and misses some. The sample has tens of thousands of clones, about 69% seen once. Cells were stimulated with overlapping HIV-1 Gag 15-mer peptides. CD40L/CD69 double-negative CD45RO-high memory CD4+ T cells were collected. As concerns this clone: What it recognizes is unknown.

The V and J genes are TRBV20-1 and TRBJ1-3, with D tentatively TRBD1 (5 bases). The sequence derives from an adult man with HIV who was CMV-seropositive. The sample was CD4+ T cells sorted from PBMCs after 18-hour stimulation, taken from a patient who received antiretroviral therapy. CDR3 sequence: CSALTANTIYF. The CDR3 coding sequence is TGCAGTGCTTTGACAGCAAACACCATATATTTT.